This TCR beta chain appears in the sequencing data of a study of T cells in Graves' hyperthyroidism and ophthalmopathy. RNA transcripts yielded amplified TCR beta CDR3 regions. A set of HTBI primers served as the primers for a first-round RT-PCR of the TCR CDR3. TCRdb analysed the multiplex PCR reads with MiXCR anew, one entry per CDR3 protein. The sample holds some 150,000 distinct CDR3 sequences, approximately 20% seen once. Patients were aged 18 to 65, had disease duration under 2 months, and had newly diagnosed hyperthyroidism. Progressors' blood was drawn at hyperthyroidism diagnosis, before ophthalmopathy symptoms. The germline V gene has CDR1 MDHEN and CDR2 SYDVKM. Trimming took 6 bases from V and 5 from J, leaving 16 bases between them. The CDR3 covers 14 residues. This clonotype was detected ten times or more.

The chain couples TRBV28 to TRBJ1-2, with D hard to call. Sequenced material: blood. The TCR was taken from a woman aged 50 to 60 with Graves' hyperthyroidism that later progressed to Graves' ophthalmopathy. The CDR3 DNA sequence: TGTGCCAGCAGCCGAACTAAGCCCCCTTATGGCTACACCTTC. It codes for CASSRTKPPYGYTF.